The T cell receptor beta chain described here comes from a study of monozygotic twins with inflammatory bowel disease. The study's findings and limits: Variability may have been added to patient repertoires by differing immunosuppressive treatments. Lower TCRbeta diversity (inverse Simpson) was seen in IBD patients than in healthy co-twins.

Whole blood supplied total RNA, and T cells were not sorted. Details on this clonotype: The antigen is unknown.

UMIs bearing a 6-nucleotide sample barcode were added through template switching. TCRdb processed the 5' RACE reads again and assigns one entry to each CDR3 protein, with no DNA. Its table records about 330,000 distinct CDR3 sequences. CDR1 and CDR2 from the germline V gene are LNHNV and YYDKDF (reference sequence). This CDR3 is 15 amino acids long. Material: blood. This TCR was sampled from a human donor with ulcerative colitis or Crohn's disease, or a healthy co-twin of an affected twin (not recorded which). The chain carries TRBV15 and TRBJ2-2. Here the CDR3 reads CATKETSGDTGELFF.